This T cell receptor (beta chain) was obtained from a study of OX40 agonist ivuxolimab in advanced cancers. Overall study: A diagnosis of hepatocellular carcinoma, melanoma, renal cell or head and neck cancer was present in dose-escalation patients. Study results and limitations: Undetermined was the antigen specificity of the expanded peripheral T cells.

V was trimmed by 5 bases and J by 2 bases, leaving 17 bases between them. Germline V lookup: CDR1 SQVTM, CDR2 ANQGSEA. This CDR3 is 15 amino acids long. The table came from immunoSEQ multiplex PCR; TCRdb's copy has only in-frame clones and leaves some out. Of around 50,000 clones listed, 88% are singletons. About this clone itself: Its specificity is unknown.

Systemic immunosuppression or a history of autoimmune disease excluded patients. Peripheral blood came from all dose cohorts at three timepoints. The material sequenced was CD4+ or CD8+ T cells sorted from blood, taken in a trial of the OX40 agonist ivuxolimab. V and J are TRBV29-1 and TRBJ2-3; TRBD1 might be the D (8 bases). The receptor comes from an adult with an advanced solid tumor such as melanoma, head and neck, liver or kidney cancer. CDR3 nucleotides: TGCAGCGTTTGGGGGGGGACAGGAACCACAGATACGCAGTATTTT. Translation gives CSVWGGTGTTDTQYF.